These 8 T cell receptor beta chains were all obtained from the same sample, sequenced in a study of blood T cell repertoires in COVID-19. The table came from immunoSEQ multiplex PCR; TCRdb's copy has only in-frame clones and leaves some out. The table shows over 300,000 clones, with more than 70% occurring only once. The sequencing input was peripheral blood. These TCRs come from a woman between 45 and 65 years old with acute or convalescent COVID-19.

This clone was counted between two and nine times. The gene calls are TRBV5-5 and TRBJ2-1; 14 nucleotides line up with TRBD2. From germline, CDR1 is SGHKS and CDR2 YYEKEE (reference sequence). Unmatched junction bases numbered 7, after V lost 3 bases and J lost 5 bases. This CDR3 spans 17 amino acids. CDR3 DNA: TGTGCCAGCAGCTGGGTAACGGGACTAGCGGGAGACAATGAGCAGTTCTTC. Its protein product is CASSWVTGLAGDNEQFF.

The V gene is TRBV2, the J gene TRBJ1-1; D is uncertain. CDR3 length: 13 amino acids. V dropped 5 bases and J dropped 3 bases, with 10 bases sitting between them. The V gene's germline CDR1 is SNHLY and CDR2 FYNNEI. DNA of the CDR3: TGTGCCAGCAGTCTTGGGGAGGACACTGAAGCTTTCTTT. It is translated as CASSLGEDTEAFF. The full variable domain, rest sourced from reference TRBV2 and TRBJ1-1, is EPEVTQTPSHQVTQMGQEVILRCVPISNHLYFYWYRQILGQKVEFLVSFYNNEISEKSEIFDDQFSVERPDGSNFTLKIRSTKLEDSAMYFCASSLGEDTEAFFGQGTRLTVV.

V gene TRBV4-2 combines with J gene TRBJ1-5; TRBD1 agrees at 10 bases. The J segment lost 7 bases and the V segment lost 3 bases, leaving 12 bases of the junction unmatched. Germline values: CDR1 LGHNA, CDR2 YNFKEQ. The CDR3 extends over 17 amino acids. Here the CDR3 DNA reads TGTGCCAGCAGCCACCCCTCCTCGGGACAGGGGCGACAGCCCCAGCATTTT. This codes for CASSHPSSGQGRQPQHF.

The chain uses TRBV19 and TRBJ2-2; the match to TRBD2 covers 8 bases. The V gene's germline CDR1 is LNHDA and CDR2 SQIVND (reference sequence). The V segment lost 2 bases and the J segment 7 bases; nucleotides outside the gene matches: 6. CDR3 length: 15 amino acids. DNA for the CDR3: TGTGCCAGTAGTATAAGGCGGGAGGCCGGCGGGGAGCTGTTTTTT. Encoded protein: CASSIRREAGGELFF.

This clone was detected many times. J is TRBJ2-5 and V is TRBV7-9; D may be TRBD2 (6 bases). Germline V CDR1 and CDR2: SEHNR, FQNEAQ (reference sequence). The V and J ends lost 5 bases and 5 bases respectively, with 15 bases between them. The CDR3 totals 14 residues. The CDR3 is CASSQGREQETQYF. The CDR3 DNA reads TGTGCCAGCAGCCAGGGTCGGGAGCAGGAGACCCAGTACTTC.

In its sample, this clone was seen a few times. The genes are TRBV2 and TRBJ1-2; 12 positions match TRBD1. The length of the CDR3 is 16 residues. The germline V gene has CDR1 SNHLY and CDR2 FYNNEI. The ends lost 5 bases at V and 7 bases at J; junction bases unmatched: 11. CDR3 DNA sequence: TGTGCCAGCAGTAACAAACTCGGGACAGGGGGCACTGGCTACACCTTC. Translated: CASSNKLGTGGTGYTF.

The chain recombines TRBV5-6 with TRBJ2-3; 16 bases fit TRBD2. The CDR3 loop spans 19 amino acids. Germline V gene sequence: CDR1 SGHDT, CDR2 YYEEEE. Trimming took 1 base from V and 4 from J; bases not matched to a gene: 9. The DNA of the CDR3 is TGTGCCAGCAGCTTGATGGGACTAGCGGGAGGGCCGGGAGCAGATACGCAGTATTTT. Translated, it gives CASSLMGLAGGPGADTQYF.

By frequency in the sample, this clone is medium-sized. The V and J genes are TRBV6-2 or TRBV6-3 and TRBJ2-7, with 7 bases identical to TRBD1. The V segment lost 6 bases and the J segment 0 bases; nucleotides outside the gene matches: 5. The CDR3 spans 14 residues. Germline CDR1 is MNHEY and CDR2 is SVGEGT. In DNA form, the CDR3 reads TGTGCCAGCAGCTGGACAGGAGGCTCCTACGAGCAGTACTTC. Translation: CASSWTGGSYEQYF.